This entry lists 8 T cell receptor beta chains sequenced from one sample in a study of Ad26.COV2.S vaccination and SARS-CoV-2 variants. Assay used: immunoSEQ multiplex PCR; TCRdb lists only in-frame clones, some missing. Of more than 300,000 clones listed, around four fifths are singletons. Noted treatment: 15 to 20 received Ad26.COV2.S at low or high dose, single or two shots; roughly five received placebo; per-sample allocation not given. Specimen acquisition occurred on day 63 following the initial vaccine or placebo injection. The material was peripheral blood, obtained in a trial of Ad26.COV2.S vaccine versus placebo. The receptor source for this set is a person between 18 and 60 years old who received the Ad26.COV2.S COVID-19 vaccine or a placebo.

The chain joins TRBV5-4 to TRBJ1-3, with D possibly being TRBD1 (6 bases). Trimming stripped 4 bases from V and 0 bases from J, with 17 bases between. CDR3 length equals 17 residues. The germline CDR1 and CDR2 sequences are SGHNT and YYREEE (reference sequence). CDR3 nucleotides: TGTGCCAGCAGCGGAGGGGGTGGCGAGAGCTCTGGAAACACCATATATTTT. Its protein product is CASSGGGGESSGNTIYF.

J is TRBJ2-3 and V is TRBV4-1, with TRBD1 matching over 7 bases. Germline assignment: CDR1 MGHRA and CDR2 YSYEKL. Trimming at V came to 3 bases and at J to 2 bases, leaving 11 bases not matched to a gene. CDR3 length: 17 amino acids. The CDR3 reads CASSQAVDRVSTDTQYF. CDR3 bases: TGCGCCAGCAGCCAGGCAGTAGACAGGGTCTCCACAGATACGCAGTATTTT.

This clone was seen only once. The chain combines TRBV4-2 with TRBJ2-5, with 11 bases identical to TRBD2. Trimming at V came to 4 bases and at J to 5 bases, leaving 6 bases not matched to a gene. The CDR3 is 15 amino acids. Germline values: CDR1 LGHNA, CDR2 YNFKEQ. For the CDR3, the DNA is TGTGCCAGCAGCCTCCTAGCGGGGGGCGGGGAGACCCAGTACTTC. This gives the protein CASSLLAGGGETQYF.

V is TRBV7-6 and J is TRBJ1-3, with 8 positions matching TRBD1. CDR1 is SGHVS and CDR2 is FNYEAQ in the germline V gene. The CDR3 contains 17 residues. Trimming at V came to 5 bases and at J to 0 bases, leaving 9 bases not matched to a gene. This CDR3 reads CASSPLQGGLSGNTIYF. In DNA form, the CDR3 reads TGTGCCAGCAGCCCCCTACAGGGGGGCCTCTCTGGAAACACCATATATTTT.

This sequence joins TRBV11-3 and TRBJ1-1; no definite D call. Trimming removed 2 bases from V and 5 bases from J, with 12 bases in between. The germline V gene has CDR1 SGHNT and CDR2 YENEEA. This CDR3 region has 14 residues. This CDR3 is CASSLRGPGTEAFF. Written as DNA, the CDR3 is TGTGCCAGCAGCTTACGCGGGCCGGGAACTGAAGCTTTCTTT.

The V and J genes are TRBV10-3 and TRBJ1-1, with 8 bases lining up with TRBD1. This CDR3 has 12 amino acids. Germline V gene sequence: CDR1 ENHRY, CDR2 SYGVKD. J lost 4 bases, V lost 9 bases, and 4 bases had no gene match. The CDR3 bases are TGTGCCATAGGGACAGGAGGCACTGAAGCTTTCTTT. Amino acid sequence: CAIGTGGTEAFF.

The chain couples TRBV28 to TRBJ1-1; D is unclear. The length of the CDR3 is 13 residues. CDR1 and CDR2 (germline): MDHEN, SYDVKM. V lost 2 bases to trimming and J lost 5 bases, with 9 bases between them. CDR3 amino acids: CASSLIGLTEAFF. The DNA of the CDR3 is TGTGCCAGCAGTTTAATAGGGTTGACTGAAGCTTTCTTT.

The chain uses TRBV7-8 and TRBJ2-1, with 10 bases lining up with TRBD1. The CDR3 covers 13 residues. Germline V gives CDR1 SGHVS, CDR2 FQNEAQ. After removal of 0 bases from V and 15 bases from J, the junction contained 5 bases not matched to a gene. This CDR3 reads CASSLAGQGRWFF. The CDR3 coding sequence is TGTGCCAGCAGCTTAGCGGGACAGGGGCGATGGTTCTTC.